This paragraph reports one TCR beta chain. What it binds is not known. The sample comes from a study of cytotoxic CD8 clonotypes in ibrutinib-treated CLL. Only in-frame clones appear in the TCRdb table, and some are missing; sequencing was by immunoSEQ multiplex PCR. The sample holds 150,000 or so clones, more than 70% seen once. Whole-study findings and limits: Clonotypes that were public were uncommon, and they contracted or stayed stable on treatment. At baseline, clonality was higher than in age-matched healthy donors and correlated with CD8+ counts.

Germline-derived CDR1 and CDR2 are LNHNV and YYDKDF (reference sequence). The CDR3 is 14 residues long. Deletions cut 0 bases from V and 9 bases from J, with 11 bases between. The TCR was taken from a human donor with chronic lymphocytic leukemia. The genes are TRBV15 and TRBJ2-2; D is unresolved. The specimen was PBMCs, collected at disease progression, from a patient treated with ibrutinib. This CDR3 reads CATSRDGYDRELFF. For the CDR3, the DNA is TGTGCCACCAGCAGAGATGGCTACGATCGGGAGCTGTTTTTT. The whole variable domain, filled in from reference TRBV15 and TRBJ2-2, reads DAMVIQNPRYQVTQFGKPVTLSCSQTLNHNVMYWYQQKSSQAPKLLFHYYDKDFNNEADTPDNFQSRRPNTSFCFLDIRSPGLGDTAMYLCATSRDGYDRELFFGEGSRLTVL.